The source of this TCR beta chain is a study of T-cell memory formation after mild COVID-19 (dated by TCRdb to the early 2020s). Study-wide context: Most TCR sequence clusters were specific to one of the two donors. Two young, previously healthy adult volunteers made up the cohort, one male and one female. Longitudinal TCRalpha and TCRbeta repertoire sequencing tracked T-cell clones expanding and contracting after mild COVID-19 in a couple of donors. Here is what the overall study found, with its caveats: Contracting CD4+ clones appeared mostly in the CM and EM memory subsets, whereas CD8+ clones were enriched in EMRA. Only two mild cases were covered in the study, and larger cohorts including severe cases with pre-infection samples were considered necessary. Balanced CD4/CD8 phenotypes were observed for clones contracting from day 15 to 85, whereas a bias towards CD4+ was observed for a second wave of clones expanding from day 15 to 37. SARS-CoV-2 specificity of the second-wave clones peaking on day 37 was not confirmed. Some responding clones were found in pre-infection memory, which suggests that pre-existing cross-reactive memory T cells took part in the SARS-CoV-2 response.

The CDR3, cysteine through phenylalanine, is 14 amino acids long. Only CDR3 DNA is held: 42 bases, read in frame from base 1. V trim: 4 bases; J trim: 2 bases; unmatched bases: 4. Ficoll-Paque density gradient centrifugation was used to isolate PBMCs. Points on this clonotype: What antigen it recognizes has not been identified. Per-base qualities were not stored, and no clone one base away is much larger.

The reads were generated on an Illumina NovaSeq 6000. cDNA libraries for TCRalpha and TCRbeta were prepared by 5'RACE using constant-segment primers, with sample barcodes and unique molecular identifiers added. RNA was extracted from every sample with Trizol reagent. Library amplification was performed in two PCR steps, and a second sample barcode and Illumina TruSeq adapters were introduced in the second step. Sequencing of libraries was performed on an Illumina NovaSeq with 2 x 150 bp paired-end reads. From the authors' description of their analysis: With migec v1.2.7, reads were demultiplexed and then collapsed into UMI-guided consensus sequences. Using mixcr v2.1.11, UMI consensuses were aligned to TRA and TRB V and J templates and then assembled into clonotypes. A clonotype was counted as expanded or contracted only when both edgeR and NoisET called the clonotype significant, with the noise models trained on biological replicates. For edgeR calls, a false discovery rate-adjusted p below 0.01 and a log2 fold-change threshold of 1 were applied. As an exploratory analysis of dynamics, max-normalized trajectories of the 1000 most abundant clonotypes were examined with PCA combined with hierarchical clustering. Separately sequenced CD4+ and CD8+ repertoires were used to assign the CD4 or CD8 phenotype of responding clones. TCRdb cleaned the public reads at Q25 with fastp, built clones with MiXCR and kept in-frame beta chains. CDR3 protein duplicates are merged, each entry listing the most common genes and DNA. The V and J calls, along with clone size, are taken from TCRdb and not from the paper's own processing. This sample is represented by 340,000 or so distinct CDR3 sequences; 10% to 15% of them were singletons. The ten largest clones capture 20% to 25% of the sample.

The chain uses TRBV12-3 or TRBV12-4 and TRBJ1-2; TRBD1 agrees with 7 junctional bases. What was sequenced was PBMCs or a T cell subset sorted from them (not recorded which). This clonotype was sampled from a young man who had mild COVID-19 (a few samples of this study predate the infection). The sample titles of this study are shuffled in the database, so cell type and time point are left out; the donor was told from shared clones. The DNA reads TGTGCCAGCAGTTCAGTGACAGGGAACTATGGCTACACCTTC. This gives the protein CASSSVTGNYGYTF.